This T cell receptor beta chain stems from a study of cytomegalovirus exposure and HLA in healthy donors. Overall study: As released early, the data held 85 million to 95 million unique TCRs from HLA-typed donors. Study results and caveats: The classifier reportedly diagnosed cytomegalovirus status with high specificity and sensitivity. CMV serostatus was the only recorded immune exposure for donors.

The CDR3 is 15 residues long. Germline V lookup: CDR1 SEHNR, CDR2 FQNEAQ (reference sequence). PCR was performed using 60 Vbeta and 13 Jbeta primers. The method was immunoSEQ multiplex PCR; TCRdb's version includes in-frame clones alone and lacks a portion of them. The sample lists around 170,000 clones; about 80% were seen once. At collection, donors were nominally healthy, but unrecorded immune exposures were probable. Points on this clone: Its antigen is unknown. One end of the junction fails to match germline, which may point to a read error.

This TCR derives from a woman between 50 and 59 years old in good health and CMV-seropositive. The V gene is TRBV7-9, the J gene TRBJ2-5, with TRBD1 identical over 9 bases. The J call may be wrong; the DNA end is better matched by TRBJ2-7. The sample comprised PBMCs. CDR3 sequence: CSSSSPGTGTYEQYF. CDR3 nucleotide sequence: TGTTCCAGCAGCTCCCCCGGGACAGGGACCTACGAGCAGTACTTC.